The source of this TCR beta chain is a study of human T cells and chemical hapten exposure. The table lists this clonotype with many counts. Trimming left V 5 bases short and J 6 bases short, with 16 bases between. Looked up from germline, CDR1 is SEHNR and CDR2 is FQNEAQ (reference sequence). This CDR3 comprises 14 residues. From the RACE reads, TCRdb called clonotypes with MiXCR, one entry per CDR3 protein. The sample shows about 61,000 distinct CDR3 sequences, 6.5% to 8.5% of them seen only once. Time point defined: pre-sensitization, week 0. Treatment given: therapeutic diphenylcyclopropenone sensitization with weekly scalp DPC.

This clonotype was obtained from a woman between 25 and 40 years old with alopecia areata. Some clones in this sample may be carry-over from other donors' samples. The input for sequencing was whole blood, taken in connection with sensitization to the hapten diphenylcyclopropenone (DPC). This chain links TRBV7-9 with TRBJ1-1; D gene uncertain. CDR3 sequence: CASSPDRLRAEAFF. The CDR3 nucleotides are TGTGCCAGCAGCCCTGACCGCCTGAGAGCTGAAGCTTTCTTT.